The 8 T cell receptor beta chains below come from one sample, sequenced in a study of cytomegalovirus exposure and HLA in healthy donors. This PCR relied on a set of 60 Vbeta primers and 13 Jbeta primers. The assay was immunoSEQ multiplex PCR, and TCRdb's table has in-frame clones only and misses some. The sample yields 100,000 to 150,000 clones, around 84% seen once. Sequencing was performed on PBMCs. These TCRs come from a man younger than 35 in good health and CMV-seronegative.

The V call is TRBV5-5, the J call TRBJ1-1, with no clear D. Germline V gene sequence: CDR1 SGHKS, CDR2 YYEKEE (reference sequence). This CDR3 region has 16 residues. Trimming took 3 bases from V and 1 from J, leaving 16 bases between them. CDR3 region: CASSSPNTVTNTEAFF. CDR3 DNA sequence: TGTGCCAGCAGCTCACCGAACACAGTCACGAACACTGAAGCTTTCTTT.

This clone has more than one count but fewer than ten. The chain joins TRBV9 to TRBJ2-3, with 8 nucleotides matching TRBD1. V gave up 0 bases and J gave up 3 bases; unmatched junction bases: 6. This CDR3 has 16 residues. Germline V gene lookup returns CDR1 SGDLS and CDR2 YYNGEE. CDR3 sequence (DNA): TGTGCCAGCAGCGTAGATCAGGGGGCGCGGACAGATACGCAGTATTTT. Encoded protein: CASSVDQGARTDTQYF. The variable domain in full, completed from reference TRBV9 and TRBJ2-3, reads DSGVTQTPKHLITATGQRVTLRCSPRSGDLSVYWYQQSLDQGLQFLIQYYNGEERAKGNILERFSAQQFPDLHSELNLSSLELGDSALYFCASSVDQGARTDTQYFGPGTRLTVL.

J is TRBJ2-7 and V is TRBV14; TRBD1 might be the D (5 bases). In germline, CDR1 is SGHDN, CDR2 FVKESK. The CDR3 consists of 13 residues. The V end was cut by 1 base, the J end by 7 bases, with 11 bases between. The CDR3 is CASSQVWQGEQYF. In DNA, the CDR3 is TGTGCCAGCAGCCAAGTTTGGCAGGGTGAGCAGTACTTC.

The chain joins TRBV5-6 to TRBJ1-3; 7 bases are shared with TRBD1. After removal of 1 base from V and 0 bases from J, the junction contained 4 bases not matched to a gene. In germline, CDR1 is SGHDT, CDR2 YYEEEE. The CDR3 is 16 residues long. As DNA, the CDR3 is TGTGCCAGCAGCTTGCAGGGGGTGGACTCTGGAAACACCATATATTTT. Translation gives CASSLQGVDSGNTIYF.

This rearrangement joins TRBV18 to TRBJ1-1; TRBD1 is a possible D gene (6 bases). Trimming took 2 bases from V and 1 from J, leaving 20 bases between them. The length of the CDR3 is 18 residues. Germline V gene lookup returns CDR1 KGHSH and CDR2 LQKENI. This CDR3 reads CASSPRQHRAQGNTEAFF. CDR3 DNA: TGTGCCAGCTCACCAAGGCAGCACAGGGCTCAAGGGAACACTGAAGCTTTCTTT.

The chain couples TRBV5-1 to TRBJ1-6; unclear D gene. Germline V gene lookup returns CDR1 SGHRS and CDR2 YFSETQ. The ends were cut back, 5 bases at V and 3 bases at J, with 21 bases in the middle. The length of the CDR3 is 18 residues. This CDR3 is CASSYGGETGNYNSPLHF. The CDR3 nucleotides read TGCGCCAGCAGTTACGGCGGAGAGACGGGGAACTATAATTCACCCCTCCACTTT.

This clone was recorded once. The chain joins TRBV5-4 to TRBJ1-6, with 8 bases fitting TRBD1. This CDR3 is built from 15 residues. J gave up 6 bases and V 4 bases, and 6 bases lay outside the gene matches. Germline loops: CDR1 SGHNT, CDR2 YYREEE (reference sequence). CDR3 loop: CASSLPTGVNSPLHF. The CDR3 DNA reads TGTGCCAGCAGCCTACCGACAGGGGTTAATTCACCCCTCCACTTT.

A single count supports this clone. The gene calls are TRBV15 and TRBJ1-3; D remains ambiguous. Germline V gene data show CDR1 as LNHNV and CDR2 as YYDKDF (reference sequence). The CDR3 length is 14 residues. V lost 3 bases and J 4 bases, leaving 10 bases between the germline ends. The CDR3 spells CATSRPSRGNTIYF. CDR3 nucleotides: TGTGCCACCAGCAGGCCCTCGAGGGGAAACACCATATATTTT.